The 26 T cell receptor beta chains given below trace back to one sample, sequenced in a study of cytomegalovirus exposure and HLA in healthy donors. PCR used 60 Vbeta primers and 13 Jbeta primers. Sequenced by immunoSEQ multiplex PCR; TCRdb stores in-frame clones only, minus some. The data contain 180,000 or so clones, 80% to 90% of them singletons. Sequencing was performed on PBMCs. Every receptor here comes from a man younger than 30 in good health and CMV-seropositive.

This chain uses TRBV4-1 with TRBJ2-4; no clear D. Trimming took off 1 base at V and 0 bases at J, with 7 bases between the two ends. Germline-derived CDR1 and CDR2 are MGHRA and YSYEKL. The CDR3 runs to 15 residues. The CDR3 DNA follows: TGCGCCAGCAGCCAAGGATTACTAGCCAAAAACATTCAGTACTTC. This sequence encodes CASSQGLLAKNIQYF.

The chain is built from TRBV2 and TRBJ2-4; 10 nucleotides align to TRBD1. The CDR3 sequence is 15 residues long. J was trimmed by 0 bases and V by 11 bases; bases with no gene match: 7. In germline, CDR1 is SNHLY, CDR2 FYNNEI. The CDR3 loop is CAGDRGDQAKNIQYF. The DNA of the CDR3 is TGTGCCGGGGACAGGGGAGACCAAGCCAAAAACATTCAGTACTTC.

V is TRBV4-2 and J is TRBJ1-4; D not certain. From germline, CDR1 is LGHNA and CDR2 YNFKEQ. The V gene lost 5 bases and the J gene lost 0 bases, with 4 bases spanning the gap. The CDR3 is 13 amino acids. As DNA, the CDR3 is TGTGCCAGCAGCTCCGCAACTAATGAAAAACTGTTTTTT. As protein: CASSSATNEKLFF.

The chain couples TRBV18 to TRBJ1-6; 10 nucleotides agree with TRBD1. CDR3 size: 16 residues. The J segment lost 6 bases and the V segment lost 5 bases, leaving 7 bases of the junction unmatched. The V gene's germline CDR1 is KGHSH and CDR2 LQKENI. The CDR3 spells CASSGDGTGVNSPLHF. The CDR3 nucleotides are TGTGCCAGCTCAGGGGACGGGACAGGGGTTAATTCACCCCTCCACTTT.

The chain carries TRBV11-2 and TRBJ2-3; possible D gene TRBD2, 6 bases. The CDR3 length is 17 residues. Germline CDR1 SGHAT, CDR2 FQNNGV. V was shortened by 1 base and J by 0 bases, with 14 bases between the two germline ends. The CDR3 sequence: CASSLGRRGTSTDTQYF. The CDR3 DNA reads TGTGCCAGCAGCTTAGGGAGGCGGGGCACTAGCACAGATACGCAGTATTTT.

V gene TRBV2 combines with J gene TRBJ2-1; a possible D gene is TRBD1 (6 bases). The CDR3 is 15 amino acids. V was trimmed by 3 bases and J by 6 bases, leaving 15 bases between them. Germline CDR1 SNHLY, CDR2 FYNNEI. CDR3 DNA sequence: TGTGCCAGCAGTGAGCCTCCTCAGGGGTCCAATGAGCAGTTCTTC. Translated: CASSEPPQGSNEQFF.

This clone was observed once. The rearrangement joins TRBV19 to TRBJ1-2; unclear D gene. The CDR3 length is 13 residues. V was pared by 7 bases and J by 4 bases, with 13 bases between. The germline CDR1 and CDR2 sequences are LNHDA and SQIVND (reference sequence). For the CDR3, the DNA is TGTGCCAGTAAACCTCAGGTGCCCTATGGCTACACCTTC. Its protein product is CASKPQVPYGYTF.

This chain links TRBV5-4 with TRBJ2-3; 7 bases align to TRBD1. CDR1 SGHNT and CDR2 YYREEE come from the germline V gene (reference sequence). The CDR3 is 16 amino acids. Losses at the gene ends were 4 bases for V and 6 bases for J; bases not matched to a gene: 14. As DNA, the CDR3 is TGTGCCAGCAGCCCGAGGGCGACAGGGCAGCTGGATACGCAGTATTTT. It translates to CASSPRATGQLDTQYF.

The chain has TRBV15 and TRBJ2-7; D call uncertain. CDR3 length equals 11 residues. Germline V CDR1 and CDR2: LNHNV, YYDKDF (reference sequence). The germline V and J ends were trimmed by 4 bases and 6 bases, with 7 bases remaining between them. This CDR3 reads CATSMRAEQYF. The CDR3 DNA reads TGTGCCACCAGCATGCGAGCCGAGCAGTACTTC.

The chain carries TRBV9 and TRBJ1-2; D gene uncertain. Germline V gene sequence: CDR1 SGDLS, CDR2 YYNGEE. The V gene lost 1 base and the J gene lost 4 bases, with 14 bases spanning the gap. The CDR3 spans 15 residues. DNA for the CDR3: TGTGCCAGCAGCGTATCTAGAGATTTATCCTATGGCTACACCTTC. This codes for CASSVSRDLSYGYTF.

This clone has a single count. The V call is TRBV5-6, the J call TRBJ1-5; 11 bases are a match to TRBD1. CDR3 length: 17 amino acids. Trimming at V came to 1 base and at J to 2 bases, leaving 5 bases not matched to a gene. Germline V lookup: CDR1 SGHDT, CDR2 YYEEEE. CDR3 DNA: TGTGCCAGCAGCTTGATGGGACAGGGGGTTGGCAATCAGCCCCAGCATTTT. This codes for CASSLMGQGVGNQPQHF.

This rearrangement joins TRBV6-5 to TRBJ2-7; D is ambiguous. V was shortened by 5 bases and J by 6 bases, with 11 bases between the two germline ends. The CDR3 totals 12 residues. Per germline, CDR1 MNHEY and CDR2 SVGAGI. The CDR3 is CASSPTLGEQYF. CDR3 nucleotides: TGTGCCAGCAGTCCGACATTAGGCGAGCAGTACTTC.

This chain uses TRBV7-9 with TRBJ2-7; D may be TRBD2 (5 bases). Trimming stripped 1 base from V and 0 bases from J, with 7 bases between. This CDR3 is 14 amino acids long. CDR1 is SEHNR and CDR2 is FQNEAQ in the germline V gene (reference sequence). The CDR3, as DNA: TGTGCCAGCAGCTTAGGGGAGTTCTCCTACGAGCAGTACTTC. It yields the protein CASSLGEFSYEQYF.

This clone was seen once. This chain connects TRBV10-3 to TRBJ1-1; 9 positions match TRBD1. CDR3 size: 13 residues. Germline V gives CDR1 ENHRY, CDR2 SYGVKD. Unmatched junction bases numbered 6, after V lost 10 bases and J lost 3 bases. The CDR3 DNA reads TGTGCCACGACAGGGGGGGTGGACACTGAAGCTTTCTTT. It codes for CATTGGVDTEAFF.

This sequence joins TRBV6-6 and TRBJ2-7, with D hard to call. The germline V and J ends were trimmed by 6 bases and 3 bases, with 12 bases remaining between them. This CDR3 has 13 amino acids. Looked up from germline, CDR1 is MNHNY and CDR2 is SVGAGI (reference sequence). The CDR3 DNA sequence: TGTGCCAGCAGACCTCCGACTTTCTACGAGCAGTACTTC. It codes for CASRPPTFYEQYF.

This chain connects TRBV25-1 to TRBJ2-7; 10 bases match TRBD1. The CDR3 covers 13 residues. In germline, CDR1 is MGHDK, CDR2 SYGVNS. Losses at the gene ends were 7 bases for V and 5 bases for J; bases not matched to a gene: 5. This CDR3 reads CASTGTGAHEQYF. CDR3 nucleotide sequence: TGTGCCAGCACCGGGACAGGGGCCCACGAGCAGTACTTC.

CDR3 DNA sequence: TGTGCCAGCAGCTTGGACGACAGGGGTCGGAACACTGAAGCTTTCTTT. Amino acid sequence: CASSLDDRGRNTEAFF. The chain has TRBV5-4 and TRBJ1-1; 8 bases are a match to TRBD1. V was pared by 0 bases and J by 1 base, with 5 bases of the junction left unmatched. The CDR3 has 16 amino acids. From germline, CDR1 is SGHNT and CDR2 YYREEE (reference sequence).

The chain uses TRBV2 and TRBJ2-5; TRBD1 might be the D (6 bases). The V end was cut by 4 bases, the J end by 5 bases, with 14 bases between. Germline assignment: CDR1 SNHLY and CDR2 FYNNEI. CDR3 length: 14 residues. Here the CDR3 reads CASSAQGQGETQYF. The CDR3 DNA is TGTGCCAGCAGTGCCCAGGGGCAGGGCGAGACCCAGTACTTC. Looking up the rest from reference TRBV2 and TRBJ2-5 gives the full variable domain: EPEVTQTPSHQVTQMGQEVILRCVPISNHLYFYWYRQILGQKVEFLVSFYNNEISEKSEIFDDQFSVERPDGSNFTLKIRSTKLEDSAMYFCASSAQGQGETQYFGPGTRLLVL.

The chain employs TRBV6-1 and TRBJ2-2; 12 positions match TRBD2. J gave up 5 bases and V 4 bases, and 5 bases lay outside the gene matches. The CDR3 covers 16 residues. Germline V CDR1 and CDR2: MNHNS, SASEGT. The CDR3 bases are TGTGCCAGCAGTGGTTGGGGGACTAGCGGGACCGGGGAGCTGTTTTTT. Protein sequence: CASSGWGTSGTGELFF.

The rearrangement links TRBV5-1 to TRBJ1-2, with 7 positions matching TRBD1. V gave up 4 bases and J gave up 8 bases; unmatched junction bases: 11. CDR3 size: 14 residues. Germline values: CDR1 SGHRS, CDR2 YFSETQ. CDR3 DNA sequence: TGCGCCAGCAGCGCCTCCGGCACAGGGGAGGGCTACACCTTC. Translating it yields CASSASGTGEGYTF. The variable domain in full, with the rest retrieved from reference TRBV5-1 and TRBJ1-2, is KAGVTQTPRYLIKTRGQQVTLSCSPISGHRSVSWYQQTPGQGLQFLFEYFSETQRNKGNFPGRFSGRQFSNSRSEMNVSTLELGDSALYLCASSASGTGEGYTFGSGTRLTVV.

The rearrangement joins TRBV21-1 to TRBJ2-7; TRBD2 is the table's D call and was not checked against the DNA. TRBV21-1 is a listed pseudogene. This CDR3 is built from 16 residues. CDR3 sequence reads: CASSKVTPTSGGTKYF. CDR3 DNA sequence: TGTGCCAGCAGCAAAGTCACCCCAACTAGCGGGGGGACGAAGTACTTC.

The rearrangement links TRBV5-1 to TRBJ1-2; tentatively, D is TRBD1 (5 bases). Trimming took off 4 bases at V and 4 bases at J, with 11 bases between the two ends. Germline V gene sequence: CDR1 SGHRS, CDR2 YFSETQ. CDR3 length: 13 residues. The CDR3 nucleotides are TGCGCCAGCAGCGACAGTCTGGTCTATGGCTACACCTTC. As protein: CASSDSLVYGYTF.

This clone appeared a few times. DNA of the CDR3: TGTGCCAGCAGCTCCGGCCAGGGGGGAAAGGATGAAGCTTTCTTT. Translated, it gives CASSSGQGGKDEAFF. The chain recombines TRBV5-8 with TRBJ1-1; TRBD1 agrees at 7 bases. Germline trimming cut 3 bases from V and 7 bases from J; bases unmatched to any gene: 12. The CDR3 has 15 residues. The germline V gene encodes CDR1 SGHTS and CDR2 YDEGEE.

The CDR3 nucleotides are TGTGCCAGCAGTTATTCACAGGGCTACGAGCAGTACTTC. It encodes CASSYSQGYEQYF. This chain connects TRBV6-5 to TRBJ2-7; perhaps TRBD1 as D (6 bases). Trimming shortened V by 3 bases and J by 3 bases, and 9 bases separated the two germline ends. The CDR3 has 13 amino acids. CDR1 MNHEY and CDR2 SVGAGI come from the germline V gene.

The chain joins TRBV9 to TRBJ2-3; D not certain. V dropped 3 bases and J dropped 5 bases, with 16 bases sitting between them. This CDR3 region has 15 residues. CDR1 SGDLS and CDR2 YYNGEE come from the germline V gene. Here the CDR3 reads CASSAEVVYGDTQYF. The CDR3 DNA reads TGTGCCAGCAGCGCAGAGGTGGTCTATGGAGATACGCAGTATTTT.

This chain connects TRBV10-2 to TRBJ2-5; TRBD1 is a possible D gene (8 bases). V lost 8 bases and J 4 bases, leaving 20 bases between the germline ends. There are 15 residues in the CDR3. Germline loops: CDR1 WSHSY, CDR2 SAAADI. The CDR3 sequence is CASGETGGGGETQYF. CDR3 nucleotide sequence: TGCGCCAGCGGAGAAACAGGGGGGGGTGGAGAGACCCAGTACTTC.